These T cell receptor beta chains were read from a single sample in a study of T cells after yellow fever vaccination. TCRdb itself ran the 5' RACE reads through MiXCR, one entry per CDR3 protein. The repertoire includes around 46,000 distinct CDR3 sequences, 7.4% of them detected once, and 28% sits in the top ten. This material consisted of CD8+ T cells sorted from PBMCs, taken roughly 14 days after the first yellow fever vaccination. The receptors come from a man younger than 35 who received the YFV17D yellow fever vaccine. Each CDR3 is given with its conserved first and last residue. D genes are given only for firm matches. Clone size, where shown, is once, few, many, or a class for clones that have expanded.

V gene: TRBV28; clone size: many; J gene: TRBJ1-1; D gene: .; CDR3 DNA: TGTGCCAGCAGGTGGCAGAAAAACATGAACACTGAAGCTTTCTTT; CDR3 protein: CASRWQKNMNTEAFF
V gene: TRBV7-2; clone size: many; J gene: TRBJ1-1; D gene: .; CDR3 DNA: TGTGCCAGCAGCTATGACGGACGGGGGAGCGGCACTGAAGCTTTCTTT; CDR3 protein: CASSYDGRGSGTEAFF
V gene: TRBV15; clone size: many; J gene: TRBJ1-2; D gene: .; CDR3 DNA: TGTGCCACCAGCAGAGATGAGACAGGACTTGGGGCATATGGCTACACCTTC; CDR3 protein: CATSRDETGLGAYGYTF
V gene: TRBV7-2; clone size: .; J gene: TRBJ2-2; D gene: .; CDR3 DNA: TGTACCAGCAGCTTAGTATTGGGGACCGGGGAGCTGTTTTTT; CDR3 protein: CTSSLVLGTGELFF
V gene: TRBV29-1; clone size: .; J gene: TRBJ2-3; D gene: .; CDR3 DNA: TGCAGCGTTGAAGCGAAGGGAACGGCAGATACGCAGTATTTT; CDR3 protein: CSVEAKGTADTQYF
V gene: TRBV4-1; clone size: .; J gene: TRBJ2-1; D gene: TRBD2; CDR3 DNA: TGCGCCAGCAGCCAAGGGGAGCGGGGGTTTTGGCACAATGAGCAGTTCTTC; CDR3 protein: CASSQGERGFWHNEQFF
V gene: TRBV12-3/TRBV12-4; clone size: many; J gene: TRBJ2-2; D gene: TRBD2; CDR3 DNA: TGTGCCAGCAGTACCCCGGGACTAGCGGGATTCGGGGAGCTGTTTTTT; CDR3 protein: CASSTPGLAGFGELFF
V gene: TRBV6-5; clone size: many; J gene: TRBJ2-7; D gene: .; CDR3 DNA: TGTGCCACCACTATCCCCCCATACGAGCAGTACTTC; CDR3 protein: CATTIPPYEQYF
V gene: TRBV7-9; clone size: many; J gene: TRBJ2-3; D gene: .; CDR3 DNA: TGTGCCAGCAGCTTAGAACCGCGGGACGCAGATACGCAGTATTTT; CDR3 protein: CASSLEPRDADTQYF
V gene: TRBV5-4; clone size: .; J gene: TRBJ2-2; D gene: .; CDR3 DNA: TGTGCCAGCAGCTTGGGTTTAGGGGGGCCGGGGGAGCTGTTTTTT; CDR3 protein: CASSLGLGGPGELFF
V gene: TRBV7-2; clone size: .; J gene: TRBJ2-1; D gene: TRBD2; CDR3 DNA: TGTGCCAGCAGCACACTAGCGGTGAGCTCCTACAATGAGCAGTTCTTC; CDR3 protein: CASSTLAVSSYNEQFF
V gene: TRBV9; clone size: many; J gene: TRBJ2-1; D gene: TRBD2; CDR3 DNA: TGTGCCAGCAGCGTAGGGGGAGGGTTAAGGTACAATGAGCAGTTCTTC; CDR3 protein: CASSVGGGLRYNEQFF
V gene: TRBV28; clone size: many; J gene: TRBJ2-1; D gene: TRBD1; CDR3 DNA: TGTGCCAGCAACCCCCCGACGACAGGGTTTGGTGAGCAGTTCTTC; CDR3 protein: CASNPPTTGFGEQFF
V gene: TRBV29-1; clone size: many; J gene: TRBJ2-3; D gene: TRBD2; CDR3 DNA: TGCAGCGTTGAAAAAGGCGAGCGGGGGGTGAATACGCAGTATTTT; CDR3 protein: CSVEKGERGVNTQYF
V gene: TRBV5-5; clone size: many; J gene: TRBJ2-3; D gene: .; CDR3 DNA: TGTGCCAGCAGGGCGCAGGGTTCAGATACGCAGTATTTT; CDR3 protein: CASRAQGSDTQYF
V gene: TRBV7-9; clone size: many; J gene: TRBJ2-3; D gene: .; CDR3 DNA: TGTGCCAGCCACCGGGGGCCTACAGATACGCAGTATTTT; CDR3 protein: CASHRGPTDTQYF
V gene: TRBV12-3/TRBV12-4; clone size: many; J gene: TRBJ2-1; D gene: TRBD2; CDR3 DNA: TGTGCCAGCAGTTTACGAGTCAGTGCGGGGGTTTACAATGAGCAGTTCTTC; CDR3 protein: CASSLRVSAGVYNEQFF
V gene: TRBV7-6; clone size: many; J gene: TRBJ2-5; D gene: .; CDR3 DNA: TGTGCCAGCAGCTTAGTTGAAAGAGAGACCCAGTACTTC; CDR3 protein: CASSLVERETQYF
V gene: TRBV7-3; clone size: many; J gene: TRBJ2-5; D gene: TRBD1; CDR3 DNA: TGTGCCAGCAGCTTGACGGGGACAGGGCAAGAGACCCAGTACTTC; CDR3 protein: CASSLTGTGQETQYF
V gene: TRBV6-2/TRBV6-3; clone size: .; J gene: TRBJ2-5; D gene: .; CDR3 DNA: TGTGCCAGCAGTTACGTGGCGGGGACCCAGTACTTC; CDR3 protein: CASSYVAGTQYF
V gene: TRBV4-3; clone size: few; J gene: TRBJ1-6; D gene: .; CDR3 DNA: TGCGCCAGCAGCCAAGGTCCGAAGGTCTCCTATAATTCACCCCTCCACTTT; CDR3 protein: CASSQGPKVSYNSPLHF
V gene: TRBV6-5; clone size: many; J gene: TRBJ1-1; D gene: TRBD1; CDR3 DNA: TGTGCCAGCAGCCCATCAGGGGGGAGAGCTTTCTTT; CDR3 protein: CASSPSGGRAFF
V gene: TRBV6-2/TRBV6-3; clone size: many; J gene: TRBJ2-3; D gene: .; CDR3 DNA: TGTGCCAGCACCCTCTCGGACCGACCCACAGATACGCAGTATTTT; CDR3 protein: CASTLSDRPTDTQYF
V gene: TRBV15; clone size: many; J gene: TRBJ2-1; D gene: .; CDR3 DNA: TGTGCCACCAGCTCCGGAGACACCGGACCCGGACCTTACAATGAGCAGTTCTTC; CDR3 protein: CATSSGDTGPGPYNEQFF
V gene: TRBV5-1; clone size: .; J gene: TRBJ1-5; D gene: TRBD1; CDR3 DNA: TGCGCCAGCAGCTTGACAGGGGGCTTAAGTCAGCCCCAGCATTTT; CDR3 protein: CASSLTGGLSQPQHF
V gene: TRBV2; clone size: many; J gene: TRBJ1-5; D gene: .; CDR3 DNA: TGTGCCAGCAGTGATGGGTCAGGACAGCCCCAGCATTTT; CDR3 protein: CASSDGSGQPQHF
V gene: TRBV6-2/TRBV6-3; clone size: many; J gene: TRBJ1-4; D gene: .; CDR3 DNA: TGTGCCAGCGGAACTAATGAAAAACTGTTTTTT; CDR3 protein: CASGTNEKLFF
V gene: TRBV5-1; clone size: many; J gene: TRBJ1-1; D gene: .; CDR3 DNA: TGCGCCAGCAGCTTGGTAGGGGTTAGTAACACTGAAGCTTTCTTT; CDR3 protein: CASSLVGVSNTEAFF
V gene: TRBV29-1; clone size: .; J gene: TRBJ2-5; D gene: TRBD1; CDR3 DNA: TGCAGCGTCGACACGACAGGGGCGGAGACCCAGTACTTC; CDR3 protein: CSVDTTGAETQYF
V gene: TRBV20-1; clone size: many; J gene: TRBJ2-1; D gene: .; CDR3 DNA: TGCAGTGCTAGTCCCCCGGGGATCCCCAATGAGCAGTTCTTC; CDR3 protein: CSASPPGIPNEQFF
V gene: TRBV27; clone size: many; J gene: TRBJ2-7; D gene: .; CDR3 DNA: TGTGCCAGCATGCAGGGTGGCGCCTACGAGCAGTACTTC; CDR3 protein: CASMQGGAYEQYF
V gene: TRBV11-2; clone size: many; J gene: TRBJ2-1; D gene: .; CDR3 DNA: TGTGCCAGCAGCACCGTGACTTGGCCCGATGAGCAGTTCTTC; CDR3 protein: CASSTVTWPDEQFF
V gene: TRBV6-2/TRBV6-3; clone size: many; J gene: TRBJ1-5; D gene: .; CDR3 DNA: TGTGCCGCCGGGGCAGGGGCGTCTTCGCCCCAGCATTTT; CDR3 protein: CAAGAGASSPQHF
V gene: TRBV29-1; clone size: many; J gene: TRBJ2-2; D gene: .; CDR3 DNA: TGCAGCGTGATTACGGTCAATACCGGGGAGCTGTTTTTT; CDR3 protein: CSVITVNTGELFF
V gene: TRBV24-1; clone size: many; J gene: TRBJ2-1; D gene: .; CDR3 DNA: TGTGCCACCAGTGATGTAGACGGGAGCTCCTACAATGAGCAGTTCTTC; CDR3 protein: CATSDVDGSSYNEQFF
V gene: TRBV12-3/TRBV12-4; clone size: many; J gene: TRBJ2-3; D gene: .; CDR3 DNA: TGTGCCAGCAGACCCTGGGGGATTTCCACAGATACGCAGTATTTT; CDR3 protein: CASRPWGISTDTQYF
V gene: TRBV7-9; clone size: many; J gene: TRBJ1-2; D gene: .; CDR3 DNA: TGTGCCAGCAGCGCAACCCCTCATGGCTACACCTTC; CDR3 protein: CASSATPHGYTF
V gene: TRBV3-1; clone size: many; J gene: TRBJ2-3; D gene: TRBD2; CDR3 DNA: TGTGCCAGCAGCCAAGGACTAGCGGGGATAAGCACAGATACGCAGTATTTT; CDR3 protein: CASSQGLAGISTDTQYF
V gene: TRBV6-2/TRBV6-3; clone size: many; J gene: TRBJ2-5; D gene: .; CDR3 DNA: TGTGCCAGCGGAAGGGGGGGCGAGGGCGAGACCCAGTACTTC; CDR3 protein: CASGRGGEGETQYF
V gene: TRBV6-2/TRBV6-3; clone size: many; J gene: TRBJ2-2; D gene: .; CDR3 DNA: TGTGCCAGCAGTCTGCCAGGGAGAACCGGGGAGCTGTTTTTT; CDR3 protein: CASSLPGRTGELFF